This T cell receptor beta chain was sequenced for a study of shared clonotypes between healthy human individuals. Study findings and constraints: Shared across several donors were 4% to 5% of the naive CD4 clonotypes.

In the case of this clone: Antigen: not known.

The DNA input per sorted-subset replicate PCR was roughly 0.2 ug, corresponding to around 30,000 T cell genomes. Profiling relied on immunoSEQ multiplex PCR, and the TCRdb table lists in-frame clones only, not all of them. The table has under 2.5 million clones, about nine tenths seen once. Looked up from germline, CDR1 is LNHDA and CDR2 is SQIVND (reference sequence). CDR3 length equals 19 residues. With 7 bases clipped from V and 0 bases from J, the junction kept 14 bases outside the gene matches. Sequencing used naive CD4+ T cells from PBMCs. Subset: CD45RA+ positively selected. This chain links TRBV19 with TRBJ2-1; 11 nucleotides line up with TRBD2. This clonotype originated in a man aged 18-30 years in good health. Some clones in this sample may be carry-over from other donors' samples. The CDR3 DNA sequence: TGTGCCAGTACCCCGGGGCTAGCGGGAGGAGGAGGCTCCTACAATGAGCAGTTCTTC. Protein sequence: CASTPGLAGGGGSYNEQFF.